These T cell receptor beta chains were read from a single sample in a study of human T cells and chemical hapten exposure. TCRdb called the 5' RACE reads again in MiXCR, with one record for every CDR3 protein. The sample records tens of thousands of distinct CDR3 sequences, about 8% being singletons. These receptors were obtained from a male donor in good health. Each CDR3 is given with its conserved first and last residue. The D gene is left open where the match is weak. Clone size, where shown, is once, few, many, or a class for clones that have expanded.

size: few
length: 15
V: TRBV6-5
D: NA
J: TRBJ1-2
CDR3: CASSYSQLTNYGYTF
DNA: TGTGCCAGCAGTTACTCTCAACTTACCAACTATGGCTACACCTTC

size: few
length: 15
V: TRBV11-1
D: NA
J: TRBJ2-1
CDR3: CASSLRQVAYNEQFF
DNA: TGTGCCAGCAGCTTACGGCAGGTGGCCTACAATGAGCAGTTCTTC

size: many
length: 18
V: TRBV5-1
D: NA
J: TRBJ2-6
CDR3: CASSLFTGISSGANVLTF
DNA: TGCGCCAGCAGCTTGTTTACAGGAATCAGCTCTGGGGCCAACGTCCTGACTTTC

size: few
length: 15
V: TRBV4-3
D: NA
J: TRBJ2-5
CDR3: CASSQATYESGPQYF
DNA: TGCGCCAGCAGCCAAGCTACCTACGAAAGCGGGCCCCAGTACTTC

size: few
length: 16
V: TRBV29-1
D: NA
J: TRBJ1-2
CDR3: CSVVGQGAGAHYGYTF
DNA: TGCAGCGTTGTGGGTCAAGGGGCAGGAGCCCACTATGGCTACACCTTC

size: few
length: 14
V: TRBV5-1
D: NA
J: TRBJ1-4
CDR3: CASSVTATNEKLFF
DNA: TGCGCCAGCAGCGTGACAGCAACTAATGAAAAACTGTTTTTT

size: many
length: 13
V: TRBV7-2
D: NA
J: TRBJ2-7
CDR3: CASSLGISYEQYF
DNA: TGTGCCAGCAGCTTAGGTATATCCTACGAGCAGTACTTC

size: few
length: 13
V: TRBV4-3
D: NA
J: TRBJ1-6
CDR3: CASSGGRGSPLHF
DNA: TGCGCCAGCAGTGGGGGGAGGGGTTCACCCCTCCACTTT

size: few
length: 15
V: TRBV12-3/TRBV12-4
D: NA
J: TRBJ2-5
CDR3: CASSFRGNSEETQYF
DNA: TGTGCCAGCAGTTTCAGGGGCAATAGCGAGGAGACCCAGTACTTC

size: many
length: 15
V: TRBV7-9
D: TRBD1
J: TRBJ2-3
CDR3: CASSSDGTGSDTQYF
DNA: TGTGCCAGCAGCTCCGACGGGACAGGGTCAGATACGCAGTATTTT

size: few
length: 17
V: TRBV6-9
D: TRBD1
J: TRBJ1-5
CDR3: CASSYEGTGKGNQPQHF
DNA: TGTGCCAGCAGTTATGAGGGGACAGGGAAGGGCAATCAGCCCCAGCATTTT

size: many
length: 18
V: TRBV12-3/TRBV12-4
D: TRBD2
J: TRBJ2-1
CDR3: CASNPTSGGASSYNEQFF
DNA: TGTGCCAGCAACCCGACTAGCGGGGGGGCAAGCTCCTACAATGAGCAGTTCTTC

size: few
length: 15
V: TRBV7-2
D: NA
J: TRBJ1-5
CDR3: CASSLEAPSNQPQHF
DNA: TGTGCCAGCAGCTTAGAGGCACCTAGCAATCAGCCCCAGCATTTT

size: NA
length: 13
V: TRBV5-4
D: NA
J: TRBJ1-1
CDR3: CASSDLMNTEAYF
DNA: TGTGCCAGCAGCGACCTAATGAACACTGAAGCTTACTTT

size: NA
length: 19
V: TRBV5-1
D: TRBD2
J: TRBJ2-3
CDR3: CASRRLPGLAGKSTDTQYF
DNA: TGCGCCAGCAGACGCCTCCCGGGACTAGCGGGGAAAAGCACAGATACGCAGTATTTT